The 28 T cell receptor beta chains below were found in one sample sequenced in a study of shared clonotypes between healthy human individuals. Sequenced by immunoSEQ multiplex PCR; TCRdb stores in-frame clones only, minus some. Seen here are about 2.3 million clones, 80% to 95% observed once, and the top ten hold about 0.39%. Sequencing was carried out using naive CD4+ T cells from PBMCs. Subset described: CD45RA+ positively selected. These receptors were taken from a man younger than 35 in good health. Some clones in this sample may be carry-over from other donors' samples.

V gene TRBV4-1 combines with J gene TRBJ2-5; D unresolved. The CDR3 runs to 11 residues. Trimming left V 0 bases short and J 7 bases short, with 3 bases between. CDR1 is MGHRA and CDR2 is YSYEKL in the germline V gene. The CDR3 sequence: CASSQEMTQYF. CDR3 in DNA: TGCGCCAGCAGCCAAGAGATGACCCAGTACTTC.

In this sample, this clone turned up once. This rearrangement joins TRBV11-2 to TRBJ2-3; no definite D call. The CDR3 runs to 15 residues. The germline CDR1 and CDR2 sequences are SGHAT and FQNNGV. Between the trimmed V and J ends, which lost 3 bases and 6 bases, there was a span of 16 bases. The CDR3 sequence: CASSFVGQKIDTQYF. CDR3 nucleotides: TGTGCCAGCAGCTTTGTAGGCCAGAAGATTGATACGCAGTATTTT.

The chain couples TRBV28 to TRBJ2-7; TRBD1 agrees at 7 bases. The CDR3 sequence is 16 residues long. V was clipped by 6 bases and J by 4 bases; unmatched bases: 15. Germline CDR1 MDHEN, CDR2 SYDVKM. The CDR3 DNA follows: TGTGCCAGCAGCCGATCCGACAGGGTGAGATTTTACGAGCAGTACTTC. It translates to CASSRSDRVRFYEQYF.

The rearrangement uses TRBV19 and TRBJ1-1; no firm D call. The CDR3 is made up of 14 amino acids. V was clipped by 11 bases and J by 1 base, with 17 bases between them. The germline gives CDR1 LNHDA, CDR2 SQIVND (reference sequence). CDR3 loop: CAAGYGWGNTEAFF. The CDR3 DNA follows: TGTGCCGCCGGTTACGGCTGGGGGAACACTGAAGCTTTCTTT.

The V gene is TRBV9, the J gene TRBJ2-1, with 7 positions matching TRBD2. Germline CDR1 is SGDLS and CDR2 is YYNGEE. CDR3 length: 16 amino acids. V lost 4 bases, J lost 9 bases, and 16 bases stayed unmatched. The CDR3 loop reads CASSPRSGTTLSEQFF. CDR3 DNA sequence: TGTGCCAGCAGCCCCCGATCCGGGACTACCCTAAGTGAGCAGTTCTTC.

A single count supports this clone. This chain uses TRBV2 with TRBJ1-1; 7 nucleotides match TRBD1. CDR3 length: 14 amino acids. Germline assignment: CDR1 SNHLY and CDR2 FYNNEI. The J segment lost 4 bases and the V segment lost 6 bases, leaving 8 bases of the junction unmatched. The CDR3 region is CASSGQEGGTEAFF. The CDR3 coding sequence is TGTGCCAGCAGCGGACAGGAGGGGGGCACTGAAGCTTTCTTT.

The J gene is TRBJ2-1, the V gene TRBV9, with D perhaps matching TRBD2 (6 bases). Germline CDR1 and CDR2: SGDLS and YYNGEE. The V end lost 0 bases, the J end lost 0 bases, and 13 bases lay between the germline ends. CDR3 size: 17 residues. The CDR3 nucleotides read TGTGCCAGCAGCGTAGGGGGGACTCGCTACTCCTACAATGAGCAGTTCTTC. This codes for CASSVGGTRYSYNEQFF.

The chain is built from TRBV27 and TRBJ1-2, with D tentatively TRBD1 (6 bases). Germline values: CDR1 MNHEY, CDR2 SMNVEV (reference sequence). Trimming removed 0 bases at V and 4 bases at J, with 15 bases between. CDR3 length equals 16 residues. In nucleotides, the CDR3 is TGTGCCAGCAGTTTATCGGGGCTAGGGGGAGGCTATGGCTACACCTTC. Amino acid sequence: CASSLSGLGGGYGYTF.

The gene calls are TRBV5-1 and TRBJ2-1; D gene ambiguous. V lost 4 bases and J 3 bases, leaving 8 bases between the germline ends. This CDR3 is 13 amino acids long. Germline CDR1 SGHRS, CDR2 YFSETQ. The CDR3 DNA follows: TGCGCCAGCAGCAAGACAAGCTACAATGAGCAGTTCTTC. Its protein product is CASSKTSYNEQFF.

The CDR3 protein is CASSVGVGYTF. As DNA, the CDR3 is TGTGCCAGCAGCGTAGGAGTTGGCTACACCTTC. This rearrangement joins TRBV9 to TRBJ1-2; no firm D call. CDR1 is SGDLS and CDR2 is YYNGEE in the germline V gene. This CDR3 contains 11 residues. V was trimmed by 0 bases and J by 7 bases, leaving 4 bases between them.

The chain carries TRBV7-2 and TRBJ2-2; TRBD1 matches at 10 bases. Germline assignment: CDR1 SGHTA and CDR2 FQGNSA. This CDR3 spans 15 amino acids. The J segment lost 4 bases and the V segment lost 6 bases, leaving 5 bases of the junction unmatched. The CDR3 bases are TGTGCCAGCAGGCGGGGACAGGGGATCACCGGGGAGCTGTTTTTT. This sequence encodes CASRRGQGITGELFF.

Only one count was recorded for this clone. V usage is TRBV2 and J usage is TRBJ1-5; D gene uncertain. Germline CDR1 SNHLY, CDR2 FYNNEI. Trimming stripped 3 bases from V and 4 bases from J, with 13 bases between. The CDR3 contains 15 residues. This CDR3 reads CASSDALPGNQPQHF. The CDR3 coding sequence is TGTGCCAGCAGTGACGCACTTCCAGGTAATCAGCCCCAGCATTTT.

This chain uses TRBV20-1 with TRBJ1-2; no firm D call. V lost 6 bases, J lost 7 bases, and 9 bases lay in between. The CDR3 is 10 amino acids. From germline, CDR1 is DFQATT and CDR2 SNEGSKA (reference sequence). DNA for the CDR3: TGCAGTGCCGGTCAGACTGGCTACACCTTC. Its protein is CSAGQTGYTF.

The chain carries TRBV11-2 and TRBJ1-1; D possibly corresponds to TRBD1 (5 bases). The germline CDR1 and CDR2 sequences are SGHAT and FQNNGV. This CDR3 region has 15 residues. Trimming left V 5 bases short and J 5 bases short, with 18 bases between. The CDR3 region has the DNA TGTGCCAGCAGCGCTACTTTCGGTGGGGGGACTGAAGCTTTCTTT. Translation: CASSATFGGGTEAFF. The entire variable domain, with the rest obtained from reference TRBV11-2 and TRBJ1-1, is as follows: EAGVAQSPRYKIIEKRQSVAFWCNPISGHATLYWYQQILGQGPKLLIQFQNNGVVDDSQLPKDRFSAERLKGVDSTLKIQPAKLEDSAVYLCASSATFGGGTEAFFGQGTRLTVV.

The chain employs TRBV29-1 and TRBJ2-1, with 10 bases that match TRBD2. The CDR3 extends over 17 amino acids. J lost 0 bases, V lost 7 bases, and 12 bases had no gene match. Germline V gene lookup returns CDR1 SQVTM and CDR2 ANQGSEA. CDR3 region: CSAQFLAGGLSYNEQFF. As DNA, the CDR3 is TGCAGCGCCCAATTCTTAGCGGGAGGTCTCTCCTACAATGAGCAGTTCTTC.

V and J are TRBV11-2 and TRBJ1-4; D remains ambiguous. The germline gives CDR1 SGHAT, CDR2 FQNNGV. CDR3 length: 14 amino acids. V lost 4 bases, J lost 8 bases, and 14 bases lay in between. CDR3 bases: TGTGCCAGCAGCTCCCCGCGGGTAGCAGAAAAACTGTTTTTT. Its translation is CASSSPRVAEKLFF.

Remarks on this clone: The same CDR3 can be traced to other DNA sequences in this sample. J is TRBJ2-7 and V is TRBV5-1; D ambiguous. Germline V gene sequence: CDR1 SGHRS, CDR2 YFSETQ. Trimming removed 4 bases from V and 4 bases from J, with 12 bases in between. The length of the CDR3 is 13 residues. The CDR3 nucleotides read TGCGCCAGCAGCCTAACCGGGCCATACGAGCAGTACTTC. Amino acid sequence: CASSLTGPYEQYF.

With respect to this clone: Other nucleotide sequences from this sample produce the same CDR3. The chain links TRBV7-3 to TRBJ1-2, with D tentatively TRBD1 (6 bases). This CDR3 is 13 amino acids long. With 3 bases removed from V and 6 bases from J, the gap between germline ends came to 11 bases. CDR1 and CDR2 from the germline V gene are SGHTA and FQGTGA. CDR3 coding DNA: TGTGCCAGCAGCTTGGGGGGCGTAGATGGCTACACCTTC. Translating gives CASSLGGVDGYTF.

The chain couples TRBV5-1 to TRBJ2-1; the match to TRBD2 covers 16 bases. CDR1 and CDR2 (germline): SGHRS, YFSETQ. V shed 6 bases and J 10 bases; nucleotides not matched to a gene: 7. The CDR3 extends over 15 amino acids. CDR3: CASIMGTSGREEQFF. The CDR3 coding sequence is TGCGCCAGCATCATGGGGACTAGCGGGAGGGAGGAGCAGTTCTTC.

The gene calls are TRBV5-4 and TRBJ1-5; 9 bases agree with TRBD1. The germline V gene has CDR1 SGHNT and CDR2 YYREEE (reference sequence). The CDR3 is made up of 16 amino acids. V shed 0 bases and J 4 bases; nucleotides not matched to a gene: 5. The CDR3 region is CASSLGTGDGNQPQHF. The CDR3 nucleotides are TGTGCCAGCAGCTTGGGGACAGGGGATGGAAATCAGCCCCAGCATTTT.

This chain links TRBV2 with TRBJ1-3; 10 positions match TRBD1. Germline V gene lookup returns CDR1 SNHLY and CDR2 FYNNEI. This CDR3 spans 16 amino acids. Unmatched junction bases numbered 3, after V lost 4 bases and J lost 0 bases. CDR3 in DNA: TGTGCCAGCAGTGGGGACAGGGGAGTCTCTGGAAACACCATATATTTT. It specifies CASSGDRGVSGNTIYF. Supplemented by reference TRBV2 and TRBJ1-3, the full variable domain reads EPEVTQTPSHQVTQMGQEVILRCVPISNHLYFYWYRQILGQKVEFLVSFYNNEISEKSEIFDDQFSVERPDGSNFTLKIRSTKLEDSAMYFCASSGDRGVSGNTIYFGEGSWLTVV.

The J gene is TRBJ2-6, the V gene TRBV5-1; 13 nucleotides match TRBD2. Germline V lookup: CDR1 SGHRS, CDR2 YFSETQ. With 4 bases clipped from V and 4 bases from J, the junction kept 2 bases outside the gene matches. The CDR3 covers 16 residues. The CDR3 region has the DNA TGCGCCAGCAGCCCGGGACTAGCGGGAGGGGCCAACGTCCTGACTTTC. Its translation: CASSPGLAGGANVLTF. Supplemented by reference TRBV5-1 and TRBJ2-6, the full variable domain reads KAGVTQTPRYLIKTRGQQVTLSCSPISGHRSVSWYQQTPGQGLQFLFEYFSETQRNKGNFPGRFSGRQFSNSRSEMNVSTLELGDSALYLCASSPGLAGGANVLTFGAGSRLTVL.

The genes are TRBV6-1 and TRBJ1-2; 9 nucleotides agree with TRBD1. With V trimmed by 3 bases and J by 4 bases, 6 bases remained unmatched. Germline CDR1 and CDR2: MNHNS and SASEGT. This CDR3 is built from 15 residues. CDR3 in DNA: TGTGCCAGCAGTGAGCTCACGGACAGGGGCTATGGCTACACCTTC. Translated: CASSELTDRGYGYTF.

J is TRBJ1-2 and V is TRBV28; 11 bases match TRBD1. The J segment lost 2 bases and the V segment lost 8 bases, leaving 4 bases of the junction unmatched. The V gene's germline CDR1 is MDHEN and CDR2 SYDVKM. The CDR3 totals 14 residues. In DNA, the CDR3 is TGTGCCAGCGGGCGGGACAGGGGGAACTATGGCTACACCTTC. Encoded protein: CASGRDRGNYGYTF.

This clone was observed a handful of times. V usage is TRBV30 and J usage is TRBJ1-3; D remains ambiguous. The V gene lost 3 bases and the J gene lost 0 bases, with 9 bases spanning the gap. The CDR3 sequence is 14 residues long. CDR1 and CDR2 from the germline V gene are GTSNPN and SVGIG (reference sequence). CDR3 region: CAWRKDLSGNTIYF. CDR3 bases: TGTGCCTGGAGGAAAGACCTCTCTGGAAACACCATATATTTT. Complete variable domain (other parts from reference TRBV30 and TRBJ1-3): SQTIHQWPATLVQPVGSPLSLECTVEGTSNPNLYWYRQAAGRGLQLLFYSVGIGQISSEVPQNLSASRPQDRQFILSSKKLLLSDSGFYLCAWRKDLSGNTIYFGEGSWLTVV.

The J gene is TRBJ1-2, the V gene TRBV27; TRBD1 matches 7 bases. The CDR3 loop spans 14 amino acids. V dropped 8 bases and J dropped 4; count of bases not matched to a gene: 10. Per the germline V gene, CDR1 is MNHEY and CDR2 is SMNVEV (reference sequence). CDR3 loop: CASGDGQGGYGYTF. In DNA form, the CDR3 reads TGTGCCAGCGGGGACGGCCAGGGGGGCTATGGCTACACCTTC.

The V call is TRBV30, the J call TRBJ2-5; 7 nucleotides match TRBD1. The CDR3 runs 13 residues. The ends lost 0 bases at V and 4 bases at J; junction bases unmatched: 2. CDR1 and CDR2 (germline): GTSNPN, SVGIG (reference sequence). The CDR3 DNA is TGTGCCTGGAGTGTGTCAGGGGGAGAGACCCAGTACTTC. It specifies CAWSVSGGETQYF. Combining the CDR3 with reference TRBV30 and TRBJ2-5 gives the whole variable domain SQTIHQWPATLVQPVGSPLSLECTVEGTSNPNLYWYRQAAGRGLQLLFYSVGIGQISSEVPQNLSASRPQDRQFILSSKKLLLSDSGFYLCAWSVSGGETQYFGPGTRLLVL.

The rearrangement links TRBV28 to TRBJ2-7; 7 bases match TRBD2. The CDR3 runs to 15 residues. Germline CDR1 MDHEN, CDR2 SYDVKM. Trimming at V came to 11 bases and at J to 2 bases, leaving 15 bases not matched to a gene. CDR3 region: CASKTPSGKTYEQYF. For the CDR3, the DNA is TGTGCCTCCAAAACCCCCAGCGGGAAGACCTACGAGCAGTACTTC.